This T cell receptor beta chain derives from a study of monozygotic twins with cystic fibrosis. On the study more broadly: Roughly 3 micrograms of fragmented DNA underwent around 15 PCR cycles for library preparation.

This CDR3 contains 11 residues. Trimming removed 6 bases from V and 13 bases from J, with 18 bases in between. In germline, CDR1 is GTSNPN, CDR2 SVGIG (reference sequence). About this clone: What it binds is not known.

Data came from immunoSEQ multiplex PCR; TCRdb stores just in-frame clones and leaves some out. Among tens of thousands of clones listed, around 96% were seen once. Notes on the study in general: Shared CDR3 numbers were not associated with age, concordance or severity.

The sample consisted of blood. The chain employs TRBV30 and TRBJ1-1, with D possibly being TRBD1 (6 bases). The TCR comes from a girl aged 2 to 9 with cystic fibrosis. The CDR3 here is CACSRGMWIFF. The CDR3 DNA follows: TGTGCCTGCTCAAGGGGGATGTGGATTTTCTTT.